A selection of T cell receptor beta chains follows, all from one sample in a study of regulatory T cells in long-lasting Graves disease. TCRdb reprocessed the multiplex PCR reads via MiXCR and lists one record per CDR3 protein. The table includes hundreds of thousands of distinct CDR3 sequences, under 20% detected once. The same sample was also studied in work on T cells in Graves' hyperthyroidism and ophthalmopathy.

The source was peripheral blood mononuclear cells (PBMCs), collected at new diagnosis, from a patient treated with antithyroid drugs. All receptors derive from a woman in her 30s with Graves disease. Both conserved end residues are part of each CDR3. The D gene is left open where the match is weak. Not every row has a clone size; where given, it reads once, few, many or a size class.

few	TRBJ2-3	NA	TRBV7-9	TGTGCCAGCAGCTTCAGATCCAGCACAGATACGCAGTATTTT	CASSFRSSTDTQYF
few	TRBJ1-4	NA	TRBV20-1	TGCAGTGCACAACCCCACCACCTTACTGAAAAACTGTTTTTT	CSAQPHHLTEKLFF
many	TRBJ2-1	TRBD2	TRBV28	TGTGCCAGCAGTTTATTTAAGCGGGAGGGCAAATACAATGAGCAGTTCTTC	CASSLFKREGKYNEQFF
few	TRBJ1-1	NA	TRBV5-6	TGTGCCAGCGGGCCAGGGAGTTTGAACACTGAAGCTTTCTTT	CASGPGSLNTEAFF
many	TRBJ2-7	NA	TRBV2	TGTGCCAGCAGACCTACAGCCTACGAGCAGTACTTC	CASRPTAYEQYF
few	TRBJ1-3	NA	TRBV12-3/TRBV12-4	TGTGCCAGCAGTTTAGGAGGTGCTGCCGGAAACACCATATATTTT	CASSLGGAAGNTIYF
NA	TRBJ1-2	NA	TRBV5-6	TGTGCCAGCAGCTTGGGCACCCCCGAGCGGGGTAGCTACACCTTC	CASSLGTPERGSYTF
many	TRBJ2-2	NA	TRBV7-2	TGTGCCAGCAGCCCCGGGGGCGCCACCGGGGAGCTGTTTTTT	CASSPGGATGELFF
many	TRBJ1-4	NA	TRBV2	TGTGCCAGCAGTGGAGGAACTTGGGGCCCTGATGACGAAAAACTGTTTTTT	CASSGGTWGPDDEKLFF
many	TRBJ1-2	NA	TRBV28	TGTGCCAGCAGTTTGATGGGTAACTATGGCTACACCTTC	CASSLMGNYGYTF
many	TRBJ1-3	TRBD1	TRBV12-3/TRBV12-4	TGTGCCAGCAATCTCGGGACAGGTGGAAACACCATATATTTT	CASNLGTGGNTIYF
many	TRBJ1-1	NA	TRBV6-2/TRBV6-3	TGTGCCAGCAGTTACTATCCGACATTGAACACTGAAGCTTTCTTT	CASSYYPTLNTEAFF
many	TRBJ1-2	NA	TRBV28	TGTGCCAGCAGTCCCTGGGGCAGAGCCTATGGCTACACCTTC	CASSPWGRAYGYTF
few	TRBJ1-6	TRBD1	TRBV12-3/TRBV12-4	TGTGCCAGCAGACTATATCGACGCGGCAGGGGGCCAAGCTCCTATAATTCACCCCTCCACTTT	CASRLYRRGRGPSSYNSPLHF
NA	TRBJ1-1	NA	TRBV12-3/TRBV12-4	TGTGCCAGCAGTTTAGTGTGGGAGCGCACTGAAGCTTTCTTT	CASSLVWERTEAFF
few	TRBJ2-7	TRBD1	TRBV18	TGTGCCAGCTCACAGGCACAGGGGGCTGGGGACTACGAGCAGTACTTC	CASSQAQGAGDYEQYF
many	TRBJ1-5	NA	TRBV2	TGTGCCAGCAGTGATGGGGGCAACAATCAGCCCCAGCATTTT	CASSDGGNNQPQHF
many	TRBJ2-3	NA	TRBV20-1	TGCAGTACGGAATTATGGGGGAGCACAGATACGCAGTATTTT	CSTELWGSTDTQYF
many	TRBJ2-3	NA	TRBV20-1	TGCAGTGTTAATGACAGGTCTCGAAGAGGAGATACGCAGTATTTT	CSVNDRSRRGDTQYF
NA	TRBJ2-7	NA	TRBV20-1	TGCAGTGCTGGGACATGGCCGGGACAAGGCGCCTACGAGCAGTACTTC	CSAGTWPGQGAYEQYF
few	TRBJ2-2	TRBD1	TRBV5-5	TGTGCCAGCAGCTTGGGGACAGGGGGCGGACTGAACACCGGGGAGCTGTTTTTT	CASSLGTGGGLNTGELFF
few	TRBJ2-7	NA	TRBV6-5	TGTGCCAGCAGTTCAGGTGTCTGGACCTACGAGCAGTACTTC	CASSSGVWTYEQYF
many	TRBJ2-3	NA	TRBV7-2	TGTGCCAGCAGCTTAGGAGCGAGGGGAGATACGCAGTATTTT	CASSLGARGDTQYF
many	TRBJ2-2	TRBD1	TRBV12-3/TRBV12-4	TGTGCCACCTCACAGGGGCTGAACACCGGGGAGCTGTTTTTT	CATSQGLNTGELFF